This T cell receptor beta chain was found in a study of immune evolution from preneoplasia to lung adenocarcinoma. Germline values: CDR1 SGDLS, CDR2 YYNGEE. This CDR3 has 13 amino acids. Trimming at V came to 6 bases and at J to 4 bases, leaving 4 bases not matched to a gene. Histologic diagnosis was independently verified by two lung pathologists. Study results and caveats: Normal lung had highest clonality; later lesions appeared denser, more diverse.

Remarks on this clone: Its specificity is unknown.

The method was immunoSEQ multiplex PCR; TCRdb's version includes in-frame clones alone and lacks a portion of them. The sample includes more than 12,000 clones, about 80% of them seen just once. Input material: FFPE minimally invasive lung adenocarcinoma tissue. This TCR derives from a person aged 55-85 years with lung adenocarcinoma. The chain couples TRBV9 to TRBJ2-1; TRBD2 aligns across 7 bases. CDR3 nucleotide sequence: TGTGCCAGCAATAGGGAGGGATACAATGAGCAGTTCTTC. Its translation is CASNREGYNEQFF.